The clone carrying this T cell receptor beta chain was recorded a few times. Using immunoSEQ multiplex PCR, the repertoire was profiled, and TCRdb retains in-frame clones only, with some absent. This table has about 1 million clones, around 82% appearing once. These data are taken from a study of shared clonotypes between healthy human individuals. On the study more broadly: The study enrolled two women and three men aged 18 to 49. Three plates were used per donor for CD4 naive, three for CD4 memory, two for CD8 naive and one for CD8 memory.

The CDR3 length is 15 residues. V lost 3 bases to trimming and J lost 4 bases, with 13 bases between them. Germline V gives CDR1 MGHDK, CDR2 SYGVNS. Source material: memory CD4+ T cells from PBMCs. This sample's subset: CD45RA-negative fraction. The chain combines TRBV25-1 with TRBJ1-5; D may be TRBD1 (5 bases). This TCR was recovered from a man younger than 35 in good health. Some clones in this sample may be carry-over from other donors' samples. CDR3 nucleotide sequence: TGTGCCAGCAGTGATTTGGGGACCCAAAATCAGCCCCAGCATTTT. This encodes CASSDLGTQNQPQHF.